These 12 T cell receptor beta chains were sequenced from one sample in a study of blood T cell repertoires in COVID-19. This table comes from immunoSEQ multiplex PCR, and its TCRdb copy is limited to in-frame clones, with some not included. The sample shows about 140,000 clones, more than 80% of them seen only once. The sample consisted of peripheral blood. These receptor sequences come from a human donor in a cohort sampled during active COVID-19.

J is TRBJ2-7 and V is TRBV5-6; 9 positions match TRBD1. Germline loops: CDR1 SGHDT, CDR2 YYEEEE. This CDR3 is built from 15 residues. With V trimmed by 4 bases and J by 4 bases, 9 bases remained unmatched. The CDR3 spells CASSLGQGEKYEQYF. As DNA, the CDR3 is TGTGCCAGCAGCCTGGGACAGGGAGAAAAGTACGAGCAGTACTTC.

The chain joins TRBV19 to TRBJ1-5; D might be TRBD1 (6 bases). This CDR3 region has 12 residues. The germline gives CDR1 LNHDA, CDR2 SQIVND (reference sequence). Trimming cost V 10 bases and J 5 bases, with 12 bases left between them. The CDR3 protein is CATWDIHQPQHF. Written as DNA, the CDR3 is TGTGCCACTTGGGACATCCATCAGCCCCAGCATTTT.

This chain joins TRBV27 and TRBJ2-5; tentative D call: TRBD1 (6 bases). The CDR3 length is 13 residues. Germline CDR1 is MNHEY and CDR2 is SMNVEV (reference sequence). V lost 5 bases and J lost 4, with 11 bases in between. In DNA, the CDR3 is TGTGCCAGCAGTCCTTTAGGGGGAGAGACCCAGTACTTC. Protein: CASSPLGGETQYF.

The chain joins TRBV6-2 or TRBV6-3 to TRBJ1-4; D is unclear. CDR1 is MNHEY, CDR2 SVGEGT, per germline. Trimming took 4 bases from V and 8 from J, leaving 11 bases between them. CDR3 length: 13 residues. CDR3 bases: TGTGCCAGCAGTTGGGCAACAGTAGAAAAACTGTTTTTT. Translation: CASSWATVEKLFF.

V gene TRBV21-1 combines with J gene TRBJ1-2; the table calls TRBD1, which could not be checked here. TRBV21-1 counts as a pseudogene. The length of the CDR3 is 16 residues. This chain's CDR3 is CASTGTGGLPNYGYTF. The CDR3 region has the DNA TGTGCCAGCACTGGGACAGGGGGTTTACCTAACTATGGCTACACCTTC.

This CDR3 reads CSVRQNNEQFF. The CDR3 nucleotides are TGCAGCGTTCGACAGAACAATGAGCAGTTCTTC. The chain combines TRBV29-1 with TRBJ2-1, with a tentative D call TRBD1 (5 bases). V was pared by 5 bases and J by 5 bases, with 7 bases between. Germline-derived CDR1 and CDR2 are SQVTM and ANQGSEA. This CDR3 is 11 amino acids long.

This clone has just one count. This rearrangement joins TRBV28 to TRBJ2-1; 8 bases align to TRBD2. With V trimmed by 6 bases and J by 4 bases, 5 bases remained unmatched. The CDR3 runs 14 residues. The germline V gene has CDR1 MDHEN and CDR2 SYDVKM. The DNA for the CDR3 is TGTGCCAGCAGACCGGGGGGGCCTTACAATGAGCAGTTCTTC. Amino acids: CASRPGGPYNEQFF.

The chain links TRBV2 to TRBJ2-7, with a weak D call TRBD2 (5 bases). Germline lookup yields CDR1 SNHLY and CDR2 FYNNEI. V lost 1 base and J lost 2, with 15 bases in between. The length of the CDR3 is 16 residues. CDR3 amino acids: CASSEGWQWETYEQYF. In nucleotides, the CDR3 is TGTGCCAGCAGTGAAGGTTGGCAGTGGGAGACCTACGAGCAGTACTTC.

The chain combines TRBV28 with TRBJ1-4; 12 nucleotides match TRBD1. The CDR3 loop spans 15 amino acids. The junction had 10 bases not matched to a gene; V was cut back by 6 bases and J by 11 bases. Germline CDR1 is MDHEN and CDR2 is SYDVKM. The CDR3: CASRNAGQGALKLFF. Here the CDR3 DNA reads TGTGCCAGCAGGAACGCGGGACAGGGGGCTCTTAAACTGTTTTTT.

This clone was counted at least ten times. This chain links TRBV6-5 with TRBJ1-3; TRBD1 agrees at 8 bases. With 5 bases clipped from V and 3 bases from J, the junction kept 6 bases outside the gene matches. CDR1 MNHEY and CDR2 SVGAGI come from the germline V gene. CDR3 size: 15 residues. CDR3 sequence: CASSTHRGVGNTIYF. The CDR3 region has the DNA TGTGCCAGCAGTACACACAGGGGGGTTGGAAACACCATATATTTT.

This clone was seen just once. The rearrangement joins TRBV19 to TRBJ2-7, with 10 nucleotides matching TRBD2. V lost 3 bases and J lost 2; bases outside the gene matches: 10. The CDR3 contains 17 residues. The germline CDR1 and CDR2 sequences are LNHDA and SQIVND (reference sequence). CDR3 DNA: TGTGCCAGTAGTATTGCTAGCGGGGGCCGGTACCCCTACGAGCAGTACTTC. Protein: CASSIASGGRYPYEQYF.

The gene calls are TRBV9 and TRBJ2-6, with 12 bases that match TRBD2. V trimming: 3 bases; J trimming: 0 bases; junction bases outside the gene matches: 4. Germline V gene data show CDR1 as SGDLS and CDR2 as YYNGEE. The CDR3 spans 18 residues. The CDR3 region is CASSAGLAGYSGANVLTF. The CDR3 nucleotides are TGTGCCAGCAGCGCCGGACTAGCGGGGTACTCTGGGGCCAACGTCCTGACTTTC.